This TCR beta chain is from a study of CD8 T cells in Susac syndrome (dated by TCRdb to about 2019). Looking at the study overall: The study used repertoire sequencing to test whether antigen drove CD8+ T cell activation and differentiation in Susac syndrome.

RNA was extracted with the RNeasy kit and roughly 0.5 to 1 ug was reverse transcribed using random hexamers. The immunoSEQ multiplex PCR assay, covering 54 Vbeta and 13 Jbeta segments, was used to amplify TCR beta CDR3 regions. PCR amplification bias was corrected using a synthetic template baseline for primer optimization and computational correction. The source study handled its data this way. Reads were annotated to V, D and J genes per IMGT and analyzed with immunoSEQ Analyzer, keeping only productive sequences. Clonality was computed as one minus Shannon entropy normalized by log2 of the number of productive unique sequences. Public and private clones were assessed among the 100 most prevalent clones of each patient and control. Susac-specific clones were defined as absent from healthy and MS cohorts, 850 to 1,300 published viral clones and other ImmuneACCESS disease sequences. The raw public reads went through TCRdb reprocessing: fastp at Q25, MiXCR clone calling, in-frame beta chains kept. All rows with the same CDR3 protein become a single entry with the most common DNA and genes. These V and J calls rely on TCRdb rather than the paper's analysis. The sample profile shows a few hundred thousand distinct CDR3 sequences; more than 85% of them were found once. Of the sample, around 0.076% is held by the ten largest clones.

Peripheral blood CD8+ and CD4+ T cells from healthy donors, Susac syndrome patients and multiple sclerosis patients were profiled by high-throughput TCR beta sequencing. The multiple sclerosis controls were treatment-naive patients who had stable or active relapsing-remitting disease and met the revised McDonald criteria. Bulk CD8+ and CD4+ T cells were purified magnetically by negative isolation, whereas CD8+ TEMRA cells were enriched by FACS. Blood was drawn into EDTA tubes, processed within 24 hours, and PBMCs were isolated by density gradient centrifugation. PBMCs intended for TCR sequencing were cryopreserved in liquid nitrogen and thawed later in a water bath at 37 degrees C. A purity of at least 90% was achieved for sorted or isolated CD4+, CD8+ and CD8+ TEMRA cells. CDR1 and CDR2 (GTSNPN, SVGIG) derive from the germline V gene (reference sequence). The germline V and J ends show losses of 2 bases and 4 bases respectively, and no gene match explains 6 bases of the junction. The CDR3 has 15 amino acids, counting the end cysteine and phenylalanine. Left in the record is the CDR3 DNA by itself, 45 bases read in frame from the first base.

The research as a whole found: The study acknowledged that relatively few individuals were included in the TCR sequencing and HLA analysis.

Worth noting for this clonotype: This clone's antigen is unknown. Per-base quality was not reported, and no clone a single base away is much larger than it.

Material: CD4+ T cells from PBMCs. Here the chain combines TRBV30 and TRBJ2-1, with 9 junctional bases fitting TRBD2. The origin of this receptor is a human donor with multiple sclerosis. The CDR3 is CAWSSLAGHYNEQFF. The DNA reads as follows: TGTGCCTGGAGTTCGCTAGCGGGGCATTACAATGAGCAGTTCTTC. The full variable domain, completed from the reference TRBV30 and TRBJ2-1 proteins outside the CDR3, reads SQTIHQWPATLVQPVGSPLSLECTVEGTSNPNLYWYRQAAGRGLQLLFYSVGIGQISSEVPQNLSASRPQDRQFILSSKKLLLSDSGFYLCAWSSLAGHYNEQFFGPGTRLTVL.